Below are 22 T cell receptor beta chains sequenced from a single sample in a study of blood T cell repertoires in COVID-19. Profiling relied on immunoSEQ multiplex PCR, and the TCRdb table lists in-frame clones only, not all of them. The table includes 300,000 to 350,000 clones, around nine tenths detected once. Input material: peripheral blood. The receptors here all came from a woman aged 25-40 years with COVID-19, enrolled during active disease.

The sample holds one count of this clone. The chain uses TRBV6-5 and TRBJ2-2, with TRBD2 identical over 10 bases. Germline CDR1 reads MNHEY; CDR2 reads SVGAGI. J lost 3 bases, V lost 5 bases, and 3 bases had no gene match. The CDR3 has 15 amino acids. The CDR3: CASSPLAGDTGELFF. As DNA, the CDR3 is TGTGCCAGCAGTCCCCTAGCGGGAGACACCGGGGAGCTGTTTTTT.

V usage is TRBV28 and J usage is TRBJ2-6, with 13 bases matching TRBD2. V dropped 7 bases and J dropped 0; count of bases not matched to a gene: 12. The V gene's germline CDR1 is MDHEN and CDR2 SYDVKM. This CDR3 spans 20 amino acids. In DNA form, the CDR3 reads TGTGCCAGCATCCCCACTAGCGGGAGGGCCTCGAACTCTGGGGCCAACGTCCTGACTTTC. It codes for CASIPTSGRASNSGANVLTF.

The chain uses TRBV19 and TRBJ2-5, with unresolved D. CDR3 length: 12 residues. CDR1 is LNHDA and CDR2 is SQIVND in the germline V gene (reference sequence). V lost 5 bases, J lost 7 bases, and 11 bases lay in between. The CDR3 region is CASSRLSGTQYF. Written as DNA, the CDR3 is TGTGCCAGTAGTCGACTCTCCGGGACCCAGTACTTC.

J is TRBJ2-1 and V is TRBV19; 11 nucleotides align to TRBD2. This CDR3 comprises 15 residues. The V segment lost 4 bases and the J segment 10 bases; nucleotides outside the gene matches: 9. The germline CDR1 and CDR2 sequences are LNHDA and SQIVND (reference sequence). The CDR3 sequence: CASSKVAGGPGEQFF. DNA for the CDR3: TGTGCCAGTAGTAAAGTAGCGGGAGGGCCCGGGGAGCAGTTCTTC.

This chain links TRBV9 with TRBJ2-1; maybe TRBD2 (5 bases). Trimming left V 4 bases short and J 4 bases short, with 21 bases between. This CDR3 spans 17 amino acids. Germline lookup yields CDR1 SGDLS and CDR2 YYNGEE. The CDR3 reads CASSPGLPAEAYNEQFF. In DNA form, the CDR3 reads TGTGCCAGCAGCCCCGGACTCCCCGCCGAAGCGTACAATGAGCAGTTCTTC.

The CDR3 DNA is TGTGCCAGTACATGGAGATTCGGAAACACCATATATTTT. Translated: CASTWRFGNTIYF. The genes are TRBV19 and TRBJ1-3; D call uncertain. This CDR3 comprises 13 residues. V was trimmed by 7 bases and J by 4 bases, leaving 11 bases between them. CDR1 LNHDA and CDR2 SQIVND come from the germline V gene (reference sequence).

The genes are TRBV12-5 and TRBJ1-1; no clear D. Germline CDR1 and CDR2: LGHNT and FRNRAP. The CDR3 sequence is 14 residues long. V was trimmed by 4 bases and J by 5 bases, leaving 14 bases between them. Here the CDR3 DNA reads TGTGCTAGTGGTTCTAGTACCCGGGGTACTGAAGCTTTCTTT. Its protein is CASGSSTRGTEAFF.

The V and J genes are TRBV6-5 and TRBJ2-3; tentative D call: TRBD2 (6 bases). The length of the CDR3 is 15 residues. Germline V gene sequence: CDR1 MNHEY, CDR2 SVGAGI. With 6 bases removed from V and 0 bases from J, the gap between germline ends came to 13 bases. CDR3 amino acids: CASSGGLPSTDTQYF. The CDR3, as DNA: TGTGCCAGCAGCGGGGGACTCCCTAGCACAGATACGCAGTATTTT.

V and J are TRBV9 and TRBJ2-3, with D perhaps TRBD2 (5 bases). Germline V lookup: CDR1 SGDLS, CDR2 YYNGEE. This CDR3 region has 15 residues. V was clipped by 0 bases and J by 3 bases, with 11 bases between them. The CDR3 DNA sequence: TGTGCCAGCAGCGTAGTCGGGGAAAAGACAGATACGCAGTATTTT. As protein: CASSVVGEKTDTQYF.

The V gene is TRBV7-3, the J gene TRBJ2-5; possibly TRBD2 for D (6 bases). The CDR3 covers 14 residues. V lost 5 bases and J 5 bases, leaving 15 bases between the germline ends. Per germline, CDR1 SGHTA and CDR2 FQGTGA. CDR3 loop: CASSIVGGVETQYF. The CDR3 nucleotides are TGTGCCAGCAGCATCGTTGGCGGGGTCGAGACCCAGTACTTC.

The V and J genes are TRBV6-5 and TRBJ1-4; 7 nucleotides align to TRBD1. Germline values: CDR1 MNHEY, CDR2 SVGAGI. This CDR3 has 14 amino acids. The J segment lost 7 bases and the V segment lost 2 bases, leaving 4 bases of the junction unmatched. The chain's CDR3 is CASSYATGSEKLFF. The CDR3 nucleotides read TGTGCCAGCAGTTACGCGACAGGGAGTGAAAAACTGTTTTTT.

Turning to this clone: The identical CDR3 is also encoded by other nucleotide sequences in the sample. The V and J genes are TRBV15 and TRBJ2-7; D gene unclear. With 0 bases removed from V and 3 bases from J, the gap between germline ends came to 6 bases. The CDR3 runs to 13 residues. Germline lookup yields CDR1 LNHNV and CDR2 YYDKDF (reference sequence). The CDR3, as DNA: TGTGCCACCAGCAGAGATCGAGGCTACGAGCAGTACTTC. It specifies CATSRDRGYEQYF.

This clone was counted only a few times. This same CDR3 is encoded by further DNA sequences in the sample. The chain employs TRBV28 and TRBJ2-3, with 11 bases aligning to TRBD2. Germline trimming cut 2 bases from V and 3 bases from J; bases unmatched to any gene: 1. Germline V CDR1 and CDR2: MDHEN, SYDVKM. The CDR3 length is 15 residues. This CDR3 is CASSLTSGSTDTQYF. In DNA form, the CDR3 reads TGTGCCAGCAGTTTAACTAGCGGGAGTACAGATACGCAGTATTTT.

This CDR3 reads CASRPGLAGYNEQFF. Written as DNA, the CDR3 is TGTGCCAGCAGACCAGGACTAGCTGGCTACAATGAGCAGTTCTTC. The rearrangement uses TRBV2 and TRBJ2-1; 8 nucleotides align to TRBD2. With V trimmed by 6 bases and J by 3 bases, 7 bases remained unmatched. This CDR3 has 15 residues. Germline V lookup: CDR1 SNHLY, CDR2 FYNNEI.

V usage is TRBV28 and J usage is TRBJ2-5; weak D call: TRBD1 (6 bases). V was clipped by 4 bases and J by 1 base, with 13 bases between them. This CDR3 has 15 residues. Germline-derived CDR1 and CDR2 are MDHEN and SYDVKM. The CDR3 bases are TGTGCCAGCAGTTCTGACAGGCTTTTCCAAGAGACCCAGTACTTC. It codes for CASSSDRLFQETQYF.

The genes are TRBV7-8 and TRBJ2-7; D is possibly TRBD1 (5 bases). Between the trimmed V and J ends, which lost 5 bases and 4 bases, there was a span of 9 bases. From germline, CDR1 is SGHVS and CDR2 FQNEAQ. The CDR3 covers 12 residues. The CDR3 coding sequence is TGTGCCAGCAGCCGGACATCTTACGAGCAGTACTTC. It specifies CASSRTSYEQYF.

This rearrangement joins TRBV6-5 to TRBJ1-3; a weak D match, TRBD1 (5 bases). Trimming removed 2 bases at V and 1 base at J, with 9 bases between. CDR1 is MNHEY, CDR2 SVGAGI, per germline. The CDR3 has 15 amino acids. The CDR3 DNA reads TGTGCCAGCAGTTACGCCGGGGGTTCTGGAAACACCATATATTTT. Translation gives CASSYAGGSGNTIYF.

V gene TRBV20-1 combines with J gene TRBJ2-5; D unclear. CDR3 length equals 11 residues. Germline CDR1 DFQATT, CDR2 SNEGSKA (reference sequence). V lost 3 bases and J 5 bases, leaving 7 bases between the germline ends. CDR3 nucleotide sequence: TGCAGTGCTAGCTCGTTGGAGACCCAGTACTTC. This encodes CSASSLETQYF.

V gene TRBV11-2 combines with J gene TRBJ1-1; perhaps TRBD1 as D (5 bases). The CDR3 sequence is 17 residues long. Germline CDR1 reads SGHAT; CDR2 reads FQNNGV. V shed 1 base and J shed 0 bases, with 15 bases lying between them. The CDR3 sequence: CASSLAPQGRVNTEAFF. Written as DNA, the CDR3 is TGTGCCAGCAGCTTAGCCCCTCAGGGCAGGGTGAACACTGAAGCTTTCTTT.

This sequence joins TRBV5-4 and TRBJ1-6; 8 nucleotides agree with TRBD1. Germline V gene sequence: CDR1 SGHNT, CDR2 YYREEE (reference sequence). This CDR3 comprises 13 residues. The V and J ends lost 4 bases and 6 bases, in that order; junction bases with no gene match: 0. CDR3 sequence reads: CASSDRGNSPLHF. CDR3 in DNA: TGTGCCAGCAGCGACAGGGGTAATTCACCCCTCCACTTT.

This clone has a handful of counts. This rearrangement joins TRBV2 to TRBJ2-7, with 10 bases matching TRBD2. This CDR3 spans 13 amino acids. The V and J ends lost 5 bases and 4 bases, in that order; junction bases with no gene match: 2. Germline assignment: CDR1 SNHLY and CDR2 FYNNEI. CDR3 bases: TGTGCCAGCAGTAGCGGGAGGGAGTACGAGCAGTACTTC. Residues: CASSSGREYEQYF.

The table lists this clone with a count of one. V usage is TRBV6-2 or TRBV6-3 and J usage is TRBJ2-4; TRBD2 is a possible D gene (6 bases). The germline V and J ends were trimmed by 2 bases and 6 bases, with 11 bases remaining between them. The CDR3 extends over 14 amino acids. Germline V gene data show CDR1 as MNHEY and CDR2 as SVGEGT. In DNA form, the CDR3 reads TGTGCCAGCAGTTACGCTGGTAGCGGAAACATTCAGTACTTC. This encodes CASSYAGSGNIQYF.